Below are 14 T cell receptor beta chains sequenced from a single sample in a study of cytomegalovirus exposure and HLA in healthy donors. The study ran its PCR with 60 Vbeta and 13 Jbeta primers. Generated by immunoSEQ multiplex PCR, the TCRdb table keeps only in-frame clones and is missing some. This sample has approximately 130,000 clones, with over 70% found just once. Material: PBMCs. These receptor sequences come from a woman aged 45-59 years in good health and CMV-seropositive.

The CDR3 loop reads CATSSQGGAYEQYF. CDR3 bases: TGTGCCACCAGCAGCCAGGGGGGCGCTTACGAGCAGTACTTC. The J gene is TRBJ2-7, the V gene TRBV15; weak D call: TRBD1 (7 bases). The CDR3 sequence is 14 residues long. The V gene lost 3 bases and the J gene lost 4 bases, with 13 bases spanning the gap. CDR1 is LNHNV, CDR2 YYDKDF, per germline (reference sequence). The whole variable domain, filled in from reference TRBV15 and TRBJ2-7, reads DAMVIQNPRYQVTQFGKPVTLSCSQTLNHNVMYWYQQKSSQAPKLLFHYYDKDFNNEADTPDNFQSRRPNTSFCFLDIRSPGLGDTAMYLCATSSQGGAYEQYFGPGTRLTVT.

As DNA, the CDR3 is TGTGCCAGCACCCGGACAGGGCGCACTGAAGCTTTCTTT. This translates into CASTRTGRTEAFF. This sequence joins TRBV7-8 and TRBJ1-1, with 8 bases matching TRBD1. Looked up from germline, CDR1 is SGHVS and CDR2 is FQNEAQ. Trimming took 7 bases from V and 4 from J; bases not matched to a gene: 5. The length of the CDR3 is 13 residues.

This clone has more than one count but fewer than ten. The gene calls are TRBV7-9 and TRBJ2-5, with 8 bases that match TRBD1. V dropped 11 bases and J dropped 2; count of bases not matched to a gene: 16. This CDR3 is built from 16 residues. The V gene's germline CDR1 is SEHNR and CDR2 FQNEAQ (reference sequence). CDR3 DNA sequence: TGTGCCGGCCAGGGAAGACAGGGGAATGAGCAAGAGACCCAGTACTTC. It yields the protein CAGQGRQGNEQETQYF.

The V call is TRBV5-6, the J call TRBJ1-5; weak D call: TRBD1 (5 bases). This CDR3 has 15 residues. Trimming took 2 bases from V and 4 from J, leaving 13 bases between them. Germline CDR1 and CDR2: SGHDT and YYEEEE. CDR3 nucleotide sequence: TGTGCCAGCAGCTTAGTCCAGGGCCCAAATCAGCCCCAGCATTTT. Amino acids: CASSLVQGPNQPQHF. Together with reference TRBV5-6 and TRBJ1-5, the CDR3 gives the full variable domain: DAGVTQSPTHLIKTRGQQVTLRCSPKSGHDTVSWYQQALGQGPQFIFQYYEEEERQRGNFPDRFSGHQFPNYSSELNVNALLLGDSALYLCASSLVQGPNQPQHFGDGTRLSIL.

The chain is built from TRBV7-2 and TRBJ1-2, with D perhaps TRBD1 (5 bases). V lost 4 bases to trimming and J lost 5 bases, with 11 bases between them. The CDR3 runs to 13 residues. The germline V gene encodes CDR1 SGHTA and CDR2 FQGNSA. CDR3 coding DNA: TGTGCCAGCAGCTCCGGCAGGGATTATGGCTACACCTTC. This gives the protein CASSSGRDYGYTF.

The chain links TRBV18 to TRBJ2-5, with 8 bases matching TRBD1. The junction had 2 bases not matched to a gene; V was cut back by 0 bases and J by 2 bases. Per germline, CDR1 KGHSH and CDR2 LQKENI. This CDR3 comprises 15 residues. The DNA of the CDR3 is TGTGCCAGCTCACCACCAGGGACAGGACAAGAGACCCAGTACTTC. This translates into CASSPPGTGQETQYF.

The chain uses TRBV30 and TRBJ1-2; no firm D call. The V gene lost 0 bases and the J gene lost 7 bases, with 18 bases spanning the gap. Germline V CDR1 and CDR2: GTSNPN, SVGIG (reference sequence). This CDR3 has 15 residues. In DNA, the CDR3 is TGTGCCTGGAGTGTAGGACGGGGATTCTCGGTTGGCTACACCTTC. It yields the protein CAWSVGRGFSVGYTF.

The chain uses TRBV18 and TRBJ1-1; a weak D match, TRBD1 (5 bases). The CDR3 extends over 17 amino acids. Between the trimmed V and J ends, which lost 5 bases and 0 bases, there was a span of 19 bases. Germline CDR1 KGHSH, CDR2 LQKENI. This chain's CDR3 is CASSVGTTSFVNTEAFF. As DNA, the CDR3 is TGTGCCAGCTCAGTGGGGACTACTTCCTTTGTGAACACTGAAGCTTTCTTT.

The chain links TRBV18 to TRBJ1-1, with D unclear. This CDR3 has 13 amino acids. V was pared by 6 bases and J by 1 base, with 9 bases between. Germline CDR1 KGHSH, CDR2 LQKENI. The CDR3 loop is CASSPKQNTEAFF. The DNA for the CDR3 is TGTGCCAGCTCGCCCAAGCAGAACACTGAAGCTTTCTTT.

CDR3 loop: CSVVYGRALDTQYF. CDR3 nucleotide sequence: TGCAGCGTTGTCTACGGGAGGGCCCTAGATACGCAGTATTTT. V is TRBV29-1 and J is TRBJ2-3; TRBD2 matches at 8 bases. Trimming cost V 4 bases and J 5 bases; bases outside gene matches: 8. Germline CDR1 and CDR2: SQVTM and ANQGSEA. This CDR3 is 14 amino acids long.

The chain carries TRBV30 and TRBJ1-1, with TRBD1 matching 7 bases. Germline values: CDR1 GTSNPN, CDR2 SVGIG (reference sequence). Trimming removed 5 bases from V and 1 base from J; junction bases left unmatched: 7. The CDR3 loop spans 14 amino acids. The CDR3 bases are TGTGCCTGGCGGACAGGAGGAAAGAACACTGAAGCTTTCTTT. It specifies CAWRTGGKNTEAFF. Variable domain in full (rest from reference TRBV30 and TRBJ1-1): SQTIHQWPATLVQPVGSPLSLECTVEGTSNPNLYWYRQAAGRGLQLLFYSVGIGQISSEVPQNLSASRPQDRQFILSSKKLLLSDSGFYLCAWRTGGKNTEAFFGQGTRLTVV.

J is TRBJ2-2 and V is TRBV30, with 7 positions matching TRBD1. J was trimmed by 4 bases and V by 8 bases; bases with no gene match: 7. Germline CDR1 reads GTSNPN; CDR2 reads SVGIG (reference sequence). The CDR3 is 13 residues long. CDR3 nucleotide sequence: TGTGCCAAAGACAGGGTGGTCACCGGGGAGCTGTTTTTT. Amino acids: CAKDRVVTGELFF.

The chain carries TRBV19 and TRBJ2-5; 9 bases match TRBD1. V gave up 2 bases and J gave up 6 bases; unmatched junction bases: 7. The CDR3 covers 15 residues. Germline CDR1 LNHDA, CDR2 SQIVND (reference sequence). The CDR3 nucleotides are TGTGCCAGTAGTATATCACGGACAGGGGAGAAGACCCAGTACTTC. It yields the protein CASSISRTGEKTQYF.

The chain employs TRBV6-1 and TRBJ1-2; 10 bases fit TRBD1. This CDR3 has 17 residues. Germline trimming cut 4 bases from V and 4 bases from J; bases unmatched to any gene: 12. From germline, CDR1 is MNHNS and CDR2 SASEGT. The CDR3 here is CASSVDRGHLGAYGYTF. The CDR3 bases are TGTGCCAGCAGTGTTGACAGGGGGCATTTAGGGGCCTATGGCTACACCTTC.